Below are 24 T cell receptor beta chains sequenced from a single sample in a study of blood T cell repertoires in COVID-19. Produced via immunoSEQ multiplex PCR; TCRdb's table is partial and in-frame only. The sample gives 150,000 to 200,000 clones, about 92% of which show up once; around 2% is in the top ten. The sequenced sample consisted of peripheral blood. The receptor set was obtained from a woman aged 55-69 years with COVID-19, enrolled during active disease.

This clone was detected only once. V gene TRBV19 combines with J gene TRBJ2-2; no firm D call. Germline lookup yields CDR1 LNHDA and CDR2 SQIVND (reference sequence). V lost 2 bases and J lost 6, with 16 bases in between. The CDR3 loop spans 16 amino acids. The CDR3 reads CASSIPAGVYSGELFF. The CDR3 DNA is TGTGCCAGTAGTATACCGGCAGGTGTGTACTCCGGGGAGCTGTTTTTT.

This sequence joins TRBV9 and TRBJ1-1; tentative D call: TRBD1 (5 bases). The CDR3 has 16 amino acids. Trimming cost V 3 bases and J 1 base, with 16 bases left between them. Per germline, CDR1 SGDLS and CDR2 YYNGEE. CDR3 region: CASSALTVIRNTEAFF. Here the CDR3 DNA reads TGTGCCAGCAGCGCTTTGACAGTCATACGGAACACTGAAGCTTTCTTT. The full variable domain, rest sourced from reference TRBV9 and TRBJ1-1, is DSGVTQTPKHLITATGQRVTLRCSPRSGDLSVYWYQQSLDQGLQFLIQYYNGEERAKGNILERFSAQQFPDLHSELNLSSLELGDSALYFCASSALTVIRNTEAFFGQGTRLTVV.

The V gene is TRBV6-4, the J gene TRBJ2-7; 8 nucleotides agree with TRBD1. Germline values: CDR1 MRHNA, CDR2 SNTAGT. This CDR3 contains 13 residues. The J segment lost 7 bases and the V segment lost 3 bases, leaving 5 bases of the junction unmatched. Here the CDR3 reads CASSEDRDGEQYF. The DNA of the CDR3 is TGTGCCAGCAGTGAGGACAGGGATGGGGAGCAGTACTTC.

The gene calls are TRBV11-3 and TRBJ2-3; D possibly corresponds to TRBD2 (6 bases). This CDR3 has 15 amino acids. Germline values: CDR1 SGHNT, CDR2 YENEEA. V lost 5 bases to trimming and J lost 5 bases, with 17 bases between them. CDR3 amino acids: CASSRSGEVRDTQYF. DNA for the CDR3: TGTGCCAGCAGCCGATCGGGGGAGGTCAGAGATACGCAGTATTTT.

V and J are TRBV19 and TRBJ2-7; tentative D call: TRBD2 (6 bases). V was trimmed by 5 bases and J by 2 bases, leaving 10 bases between them. This CDR3 has 13 residues. The germline gives CDR1 LNHDA, CDR2 SQIVND (reference sequence). The CDR3: CASSPAGPYEQYF. The CDR3 coding sequence is TGTGCCAGTAGTCCCGCGGGGCCCTACGAGCAGTACTTC.

The rearrangement uses TRBV30 and TRBJ2-7, with 11 bases that match TRBD2. This CDR3 comprises 14 residues. V gave up 4 bases and J gave up 3 bases; unmatched junction bases: 5. Germline V gene sequence: CDR1 GTSNPN, CDR2 SVGIG (reference sequence). This CDR3 is CAWTSGGIFYEQYF. The CDR3 bases are TGTGCCTGGACTAGCGGGGGGATATTCTACGAGCAGTACTTC.

The V call is TRBV11-2, the J call TRBJ2-3; 8 bases align to TRBD2. Per germline, CDR1 SGHAT and CDR2 FQNNGV. Trimming at V came to 2 bases and at J to 6 bases, leaving 4 bases not matched to a gene. This CDR3 contains 14 residues. The CDR3 loop is CASSLRTSWDTQYF. CDR3 coding DNA: TGTGCCAGCAGCTTACGGACTAGCTGGGATACGCAGTATTTT.

This chain uses TRBV14 with TRBJ2-3, with TRBD2 identical over 7 bases. The CDR3 is 20 residues long. The V and J ends lost 0 bases and 0 bases, in that order; junction bases with no gene match: 15. The germline V gene encodes CDR1 SGHDN and CDR2 FVKESK. CDR3 amino acids: CASSQEPGGGSQPSTDTQYF. DNA for the CDR3: TGTGCCAGCAGCCAAGAACCCGGGGGAGGGTCCCAGCCCAGCACAGATACGCAGTATTTT. The full variable domain, its missing parts supplied by reference TRBV14 and TRBJ2-3, is EAGVTQFPSHSVIEKGQTVTLRCDPISGHDNLYWYRRVMGKEIKFLLHFVKESKQDESGMPNNRFLAERTGGTYSTLKVQPAELEDSGVYFCASSQEPGGGSQPSTDTQYFGPGTRLTVL.

A remark on this clone: Other DNA variants within this sample encode the same CDR3. This rearrangement joins TRBV18 to TRBJ1-2; D might be TRBD1 (5 bases). V was clipped by 3 bases and J by 2 bases, with 7 bases between them. This CDR3 has 13 residues. Germline CDR1 KGHSH, CDR2 LQKENI. The CDR3, as DNA: TGTGCCAGCTCACCCGACAGAAACTATGGCTACACCTTC. Protein sequence: CASSPDRNYGYTF.

The V call is TRBV23-1, the J call TRBJ2-2; 8 positions agree with TRBD1. TRBV23-1 is marked as an open reading frame, function uncertain. The length of the CDR3 is 19 residues. With V trimmed by 4 bases and J by 1 base, 14 bases remained unmatched. The CDR3 here is CASSPYGQGRFRNTGELFF. CDR3 coding DNA: TGCGCCAGCAGTCCCTACGGACAGGGCCGTTTCAGGAACACCGGGGAGCTGTTTTTT.

The V and J genes are TRBV6-5 and TRBJ2-5; tentatively, D is TRBD1 (6 bases). The CDR3 extends over 15 amino acids. Germline-derived CDR1 and CDR2 are MNHEY and SVGAGI. Trimming cost V 2 bases and J 3 bases, with 13 bases left between them. This chain's CDR3 is CASSYQKDREETQYF. DNA of the CDR3: TGTGCCAGCAGTTACCAAAAGGACAGAGAAGAGACCCAGTACTTC.

V gene TRBV6-2 or TRBV6-3 combines with J gene TRBJ1-6; unclear D gene. The CDR3 is 16 amino acids. Per germline, CDR1 MNHEY and CDR2 SVGEGT. With 4 bases removed from V and 5 bases from J, the gap between germline ends came to 15 bases. CDR3 in amino acids: CASSFPWRRNNSPLHF. CDR3 DNA: TGTGCCAGCAGTTTCCCCTGGAGGCGTAATAATTCACCCCTCCACTTT.

The rearrangement links TRBV7-9 to TRBJ1-6; 12 nucleotides agree with TRBD1. Germline V lookup: CDR1 SEHNR, CDR2 FQNEAQ (reference sequence). The CDR3 is 15 residues long. Trimming cost V 6 bases and J 9 bases; bases outside gene matches: 6. This CDR3 is CASSLQGQGASPLHF. DNA for the CDR3: TGTGCCAGCAGTTTACAGGGACAGGGGGCTTCACCCCTCCACTTT.

This clone was counted a few times. The genes are TRBV19 and TRBJ1-5; 9 positions agree with TRBD1. J gave up 0 bases and V 6 bases, and 9 bases lay outside the gene matches. Germline values: CDR1 LNHDA, CDR2 SQIVND (reference sequence). The CDR3 runs 17 residues. This CDR3 is CASRRTGVADSNQPQHF. The CDR3 DNA reads TGTGCCAGTAGGCGGACAGGGGTGGCGGATAGCAATCAGCCCCAGCATTTT. The variable domain in full, with the rest retrieved from reference TRBV19 and TRBJ1-5, is DGGITQSPKYLFRKEGQNVTLSCEQNLNHDAMYWYRQDPGQGLRLIYYSQIVNDFQKGDIAEGYSVSREKKESFPLTVTSAQKNPTAFYLCASRRTGVADSNQPQHFGDGTRLSIL.

In its sample, this clone was seen once. The chain recombines TRBV3-1 (or the pseudogene TRBV3-2) with TRBJ1-5; D call uncertain. Germline V gene data show CDR1 as LGHDT and CDR2 as YNNKEL (reference sequence). CDR3 length: 13 amino acids. V shed 3 bases and J shed 5 bases, with 8 bases lying between them. CDR3 DNA sequence: TGTGCCAGCAGCCACTCAGGATATCAGCCCCAGCATTTT. It is translated as CASSHSGYQPQHF.

The V call is TRBV7-3, the J call TRBJ1-1; 9 bases are a match to TRBD1. After removal of 5 bases from V and 6 bases from J, the junction contained 4 bases not matched to a gene. The length of the CDR3 is 13 residues. Per germline, CDR1 SGHTA and CDR2 FQGTGA. DNA for the CDR3: TGTGCCAGCAGCGGGGACAGGGACTCTGAAGCTTTCTTT. It codes for CASSGDRDSEAFF.

The chain couples TRBV15 to TRBJ1-1; TRBD1 might be the D (6 bases). V gave up 5 bases and J gave up 10 bases, with 14 bases separating them. The CDR3 covers 12 residues. In germline, CDR1 is LNHNV, CDR2 YYDKDF (reference sequence). The CDR3 DNA follows: TGTGCCACCAGCTCTGGATTCAGGGGAGCTTTCTTT. Translation: CATSSGFRGAFF.

This clone was recorded a few times. The chain couples TRBV7-9 to TRBJ1-2, with D unclear. Trimming took off 5 bases at V and 8 bases at J, with 15 bases between the two ends. This CDR3 is 13 amino acids long. Germline V lookup: CDR1 SEHNR, CDR2 FQNEAQ (reference sequence). The CDR3 nucleotides are TGTGCCAGCAGCCAGGATCTCGCGAAGGGCTACACCTTC. It translates to CASSQDLAKGYTF.

The V call is TRBV7-2, the J call TRBJ1-5; 9 nucleotides match TRBD1. CDR1 and CDR2 (germline): SGHTA, FQGNSA. The CDR3 extends over 17 amino acids. The V and J ends lost 1 base and 3 bases, in that order; junction bases with no gene match: 7. The CDR3: CASSLVGTGGLNQPQHF. CDR3 coding DNA: TGTGCCAGCAGCTTAGTCGGCACAGGGGGCCTCAATCAGCCCCAGCATTTT.

This clone has more than one count but fewer than ten. The genes are TRBV18 and TRBJ1-5; 11 bases match TRBD1. V was clipped by 5 bases and J by 6 bases; unmatched bases: 12. The CDR3 consists of 17 residues. The germline V gene encodes CDR1 KGHSH and CDR2 LQKENI. CDR3 region: CASSSGTGTGGSQPQHF. The CDR3 nucleotides read TGTGCCAGCTCATCCGGAACCGGGACAGGGGGTTCTCAGCCCCAGCATTTT.

CDR3 coding DNA: TGTGCCAGTAGTACACAGGGCGAGTATGGCTACACCTTC. This sequence encodes CASSTQGEYGYTF. The chain recombines TRBV19 with TRBJ1-2; possible D gene TRBD1, 6 bases. The CDR3 is made up of 13 amino acids. CDR1 LNHDA and CDR2 SQIVND come from the germline V gene (reference sequence). Trimming took 4 bases from V and 5 from J, leaving 11 bases between them.

The rearrangement uses TRBV3-1 (or the pseudogene TRBV3-2) and TRBJ2-7; D gene uncertain. The CDR3 spans 13 residues. V shed 4 bases and J shed 5 bases, with 12 bases lying between them. Looked up from germline, CDR1 is LGHDT and CDR2 is YNNKEL (reference sequence). The CDR3 here is CASSLSLPHEQYF. The DNA of the CDR3 is TGTGCCAGCAGCCTGTCCCTACCCCACGAGCAGTACTTC.

The V call is TRBV6-2 or TRBV6-3, the J call TRBJ2-1; 11 nucleotides align to TRBD2. V gave up 6 bases and J gave up 7 bases; unmatched junction bases: 8. Germline loops: CDR1 MNHEY, CDR2 SVGEGT. The CDR3 sequence is 15 residues long. The CDR3 region is CASSQGLAVVNEQFF. CDR3 bases: TGTGCCAGCAGCCAGGGACTAGCGGTAGTAAATGAGCAGTTCTTC.

The chain has TRBV7-3 and TRBJ2-1; 7 nucleotides line up with TRBD2. There are 16 residues in the CDR3. Trimming took 3 bases from V and 0 from J; bases not matched to a gene: 5. Germline V gene data show CDR1 as SGHTA and CDR2 as FQGTGA. CDR3 protein: CASSLSGRASYNEQFF. The CDR3 nucleotides read TGTGCCAGCAGCTTGTCGGGGAGGGCCTCCTACAATGAGCAGTTCTTC.